This T cell receptor beta chain comes out of a study of blood T cell repertoires in COVID-19. The wider study: COVID-19 samples from acute and convalescent phases originated in the United States, Italy and Spain. The analysed material was cDNA or gDNA that came from T cells, B-cell-depleted T cells, or PBMCs.

As originally analysed: It was from reference gene primer amplification that nucleated cell counts were estimated. The protocol was immunoSEQ multiplex PCR, while the TCRdb copy is restricted to in-frame clones and leaves out a portion. V, J and clone size are those of that table, while D and trimming were read from the DNA. The sample shows 150,000 to 180,000 clones, roughly 78% of them seen only once. This receptor was obtained from a man older than 75 with acute or convalescent COVID-19. Sample: peripheral blood.

The CDR3 is CASSRLPDSEKLFF. The DNA of the CDR3 is TGTGCCAGCAGCCGACTACCGGACAGCGAAAAACTGTTTTTT. The chain combines TRBV11-3 with TRBJ1-4, with TRBD1 as a possible D gene (6 bases). The ends were cut back, 5 bases at V and 8 bases at J, with 15 bases in the middle. CDR1 SGHNT and CDR2 YENEEA come from the germline V gene. This CDR3 has 14 amino acids.